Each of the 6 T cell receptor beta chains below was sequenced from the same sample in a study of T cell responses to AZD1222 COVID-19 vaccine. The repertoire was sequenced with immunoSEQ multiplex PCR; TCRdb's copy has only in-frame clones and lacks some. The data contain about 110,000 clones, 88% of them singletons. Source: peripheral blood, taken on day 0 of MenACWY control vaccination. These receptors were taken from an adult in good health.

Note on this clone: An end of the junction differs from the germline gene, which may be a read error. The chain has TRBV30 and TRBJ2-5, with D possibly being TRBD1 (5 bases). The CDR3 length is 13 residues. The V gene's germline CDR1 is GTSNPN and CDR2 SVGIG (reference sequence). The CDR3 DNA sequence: TGTGCCTGGAGTGATGGGGCCCAAAAGACCCAGTACTTC. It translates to CAWSDGAQKTQYF.

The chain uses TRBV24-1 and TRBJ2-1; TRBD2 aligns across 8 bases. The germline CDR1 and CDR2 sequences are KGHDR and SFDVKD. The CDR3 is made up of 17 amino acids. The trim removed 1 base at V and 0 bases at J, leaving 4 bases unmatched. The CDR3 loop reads CATSDFGLAGSYNEQFF. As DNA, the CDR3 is TGTGCCACCAGTGATTTTGGGCTAGCGGGCTCCTACAATGAGCAGTTCTTC.

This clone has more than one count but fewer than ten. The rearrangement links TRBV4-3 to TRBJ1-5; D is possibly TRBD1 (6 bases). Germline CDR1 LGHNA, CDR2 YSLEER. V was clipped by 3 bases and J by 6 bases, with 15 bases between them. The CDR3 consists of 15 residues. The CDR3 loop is CASSQSGGRSQPQHF. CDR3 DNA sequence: TGCGCCAGCAGCCAGTCCGGGGGCCGAAGTCAGCCCCAGCATTTT.

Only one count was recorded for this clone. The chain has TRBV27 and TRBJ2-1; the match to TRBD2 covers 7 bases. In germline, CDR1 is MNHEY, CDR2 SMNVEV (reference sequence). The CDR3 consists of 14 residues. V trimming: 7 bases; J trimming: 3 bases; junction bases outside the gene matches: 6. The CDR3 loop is CASMRLADYNEQFF. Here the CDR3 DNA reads TGTGCCAGCATGAGGCTAGCGGACTACAATGAGCAGTTCTTC.

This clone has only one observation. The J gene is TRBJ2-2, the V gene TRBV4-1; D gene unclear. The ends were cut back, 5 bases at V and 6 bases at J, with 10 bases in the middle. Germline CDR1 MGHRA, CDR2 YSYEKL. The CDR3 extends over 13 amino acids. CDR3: CASSEGEPGELFF. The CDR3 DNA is TGCGCCAGCAGCGAAGGCGAACCCGGGGAGCTGTTTTTT.

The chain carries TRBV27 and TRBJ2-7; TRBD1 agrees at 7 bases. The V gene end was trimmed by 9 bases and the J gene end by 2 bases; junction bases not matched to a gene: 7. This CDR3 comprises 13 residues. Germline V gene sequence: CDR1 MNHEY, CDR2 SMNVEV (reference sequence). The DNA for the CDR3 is TGTGCCAGTACAAGGGGGCGGACCTACGAGCAGTACTTC. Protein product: CASTRGRTYEQYF.